The 25 T cell receptor beta chains below come from one sample, sequenced in a study of human T cells and chemical hapten exposure. Specified time point: patch test 2, 6 weeks after DPC sensitization. The treatment: therapeutic diphenylcyclopropenone sensitization with weekly scalp DPC. TCRdb redid the calling of the RACE reads with MiXCR, one entry per CDR3 protein. Of approximately 82,000 distinct CDR3 sequences listed, around 6.7% are singletons. The input for sequencing was whole blood, taken in connection with sensitization to the hapten diphenylcyclopropenone (DPC). All receptors derive from a woman between 25 and 40 years old with alopecia areata. Some clones in this sample may be carry-over from other donors' samples.

This clonotype was counted ten times or more. This sequence joins TRBV5-1 and TRBJ2-5; 9 bases map to TRBD1. Per the germline V gene, CDR1 is SGHRS and CDR2 is YFSETQ. The CDR3 length is 15 residues. The J segment lost 5 bases and the V segment lost 4 bases, leaving 9 bases of the junction unmatched. CDR3: CASSLTGGDRETQYF. The CDR3 nucleotides are TGCGCCAGCAGCCTGACAGGGGGTGATCGGGAGACCCAGTACTTC. The complete variable domain, with remaining parts taken from reference TRBV5-1 and TRBJ2-5, reads KAGVTQTPRYLIKTRGQQVTLSCSPISGHRSVSWYQQTPGQGLQFLFEYFSETQRNKGNFPGRFSGRQFSNSRSEMNVSTLELGDSALYLCASSLTGGDRETQYFGPGTRLLVL.

This clonotype was detected many times. The junction differs from germline at one of its ends, possibly a read error. The V and J genes are TRBV12-3 or TRBV12-4 and TRBJ2-5, with D unclear. This CDR3 has 13 residues. The DNA of the CDR3 is TGTGCCAGCACTTTACGGACCTCGGAGACCCAGTACTTC. Amino acid sequence: CASTLRTSETQYF.

This clonotype was found many times. The genes are TRBV21-1 and TRBJ1-3; the table's D call, TRBD1, has no DNA check behind it. TRBV21-1 has pseudogene status. The CDR3 is 18 residues long. The CDR3 coding sequence is TGTGCCAGCAGCAAATTGGGCGGCGTACCTCCTCTGGGAAACACCATATATTTT. Translating it yields CASSKLGGVPPLGNTIYF.

This clonotype was picked up many times. The rearrangement uses TRBV13 and TRBJ2-3; D unresolved. The V end lost 3 bases, the J end lost 1 base, and 20 bases lay between the germline ends. Germline CDR1 and CDR2: PRHDT and FYEKMQ (reference sequence). The CDR3 length is 18 residues. In nucleotides, the CDR3 is TGTGCCAGCAGCTTGGTTTCAGCCGGGCCCACCCGCACAGATACGCAGTATTTT. Its protein product is CASSLVSAGPTRTDTQYF.

This clonotype was seen many times. This CDR3 reads CASSPTTDSSYGYTF. The CDR3 DNA sequence: TGTGCCAGCTCACCAACTACGGACAGCTCCTATGGCTACACCTTC. The chain couples TRBV18 to TRBJ1-2, with a possible D match to TRBD1 (6 bases). The CDR3 consists of 15 residues. V gave up 2 bases and J gave up 4 bases, with 14 bases separating them. Germline CDR1 and CDR2: KGHSH and LQKENI.

This clonotype was seen a handful of times. DNA for the CDR3: TGTGCCTGGAGTAACGTACGCCGGGGGCGGGGCGGGGAGCTGTTTTTT. It yields the protein CAWSNVRRGRGGELFF. The V call is TRBV30, the J call TRBJ2-2, with D perhaps being TRBD1 or TRBD2 (6 bases each). Trimming took off 2 bases at V and 7 bases at J, with 20 bases between the two ends. The CDR3 sequence is 16 residues long. Germline CDR1 reads GTSNPN; CDR2 reads SVGIG (reference sequence).

This sequence joins TRBV29-1 and TRBJ2-4, with 8 bases that match TRBD1. The CDR3 runs 14 residues. The junction had 10 bases not matched to a gene; V was cut back by 7 bases and J by 5 bases. Germline CDR1 SQVTM, CDR2 ANQGSEA. The CDR3 sequence: CSANLGTGENIQYF. The CDR3 nucleotides are TGCAGCGCAAACCTAGGGACAGGAGAAAACATTCAGTACTTC.

This clonotype has a count of ten or more. The CDR3 loop reads CASSKQPGLTSLSYEQYF. CDR3 DNA: TGTGCCAGCTCAAAACAGCCGGGACTCACTTCCCTCTCCTACGAGCAGTACTTC. This chain connects TRBV18 to TRBJ2-7, with a tentative D call TRBD2 (6 bases). Germline V lookup: CDR1 KGHSH, CDR2 LQKENI. With 5 bases removed from V and 0 bases from J, the gap between germline ends came to 23 bases. The CDR3 loop spans 18 amino acids.

This clonotype has a handful of counts. V usage is TRBV10-2 and J usage is TRBJ2-6; D may be TRBD1 (5 bases). The V end was cut by 2 bases, the J end by 0 bases, with 5 bases between. The V gene's germline CDR1 is WSHSY and CDR2 SAAADI. CDR3 size: 15 residues. CDR3 protein: CASSEGASGANVLTF. In nucleotides, the CDR3 is TGCGCCAGCAGTGAGGGGGCCTCTGGGGCCAACGTCCTGACTTTC.

This clonotype has just a few counts. The chain uses TRBV11-3 and TRBJ2-7; TRBD1 matches 7 bases. Trimming cost V 5 bases and J 5 bases; bases outside gene matches: 12. The CDR3 consists of 15 residues. Per the germline V gene, CDR1 is SGHNT and CDR2 is YENEEA. CDR3 coding DNA: TGTGCCAGCAGCCCCGGGACAGTGAAAATCGACGAGCAGTACTTC. Translated, it gives CASSPGTVKIDEQYF.

Many counts were recorded for this clonotype. Here the CDR3 reads CASSLQGSYNEQFF. The CDR3 nucleotides are TGTGCCAGCAGCCTGCAAGGGTCGTACAATGAGCAGTTCTTC. The J gene is TRBJ2-1, the V gene TRBV4-2, with D unclear. CDR1 is LGHNA and CDR2 is YNFKEQ in the germline V gene. The CDR3 is 14 amino acids. With 4 bases removed from V and 4 bases from J, the gap between germline ends came to 11 bases.

At least ten counts were recorded for this clonotype. This chain uses TRBV29-1 with TRBJ2-2, with D hard to call. The ends were cut back, 2 bases at V and 4 bases at J, with 11 bases in the middle. Germline values: CDR1 SQVTM, CDR2 ANQGSEA. The CDR3 runs to 14 residues. The CDR3 nucleotides are TGCAGCGTTGAACGCAGGATGGGCACCGGGGAGCTGTTTTTT. Protein product: CSVERRMGTGELFF.

This clonotype was counted many times. The genes are TRBV6-1 and TRBJ1-5; TRBD1 aligns across 10 bases. The length of the CDR3 is 16 residues. Looked up from germline, CDR1 is MNHNS and CDR2 is SASEGT. V lost 5 bases, J lost 2 bases, and 6 bases stayed unmatched. The chain's CDR3 is CASSLPGTGGNQPQHF. The DNA for the CDR3 is TGTGCCAGCAGTTTACCCGGGACAGGGGGCAATCAGCCCCAGCATTTT.

This clonotype was seen many times. The chain employs TRBV29-1 and TRBJ1-1; 10 nucleotides align to TRBD1. V shed 5 bases, J shed 5 bases, and the junction held 11 bases outside the gene matches. From germline, CDR1 is SQVTM and CDR2 ANQGSEA. This CDR3 comprises 15 residues. The CDR3 loop is CSVLPWTGGWTEAFF. DNA for the CDR3: TGCAGCGTTCTCCCCTGGACAGGGGGTTGGACTGAAGCTTTCTTT.

This clonotype has a count of ten or more. CDR3 bases: TGTGCCAGCAGACCGATACGGGGGAACACTGAAGCTTTCTTT. It specifies CASRPIRGNTEAFF. The rearrangement links TRBV11-2 to TRBJ1-1; unclear D gene. CDR3 length equals 14 residues. Trimming removed 6 bases at V and 1 base at J, with 12 bases between. In germline, CDR1 is SGHAT, CDR2 FQNNGV.

The rearrangement joins TRBV3-1 to TRBJ2-2; TRBD2 aligns across 9 bases. Trimming at V came to 0 bases and at J to 0 bases, leaving 5 bases not matched to a gene. The CDR3 contains 18 residues. Germline values: CDR1 LGHDT, CDR2 YNNKEL (reference sequence). CDR3 DNA: TGTGCCAGCAGCCAAGATTGGGGCGGGGGGGCGAACACCGGGGAGCTGTTTTTT. Protein product: CASSQDWGGGANTGELFF.

This clonotype occurred many times. V is TRBV5-1 and J is TRBJ2-3; D not resolved. Germline values: CDR1 SGHRS, CDR2 YFSETQ. Trimming took off 4 bases at V and 3 bases at J, with 15 bases between the two ends. The CDR3 contains 15 residues. CDR3 sequence reads: CASSPRTPVTDTQYF. The CDR3, as DNA: TGCGCCAGCAGCCCAAGGACGCCCGTGACAGATACGCAGTATTTT.

This clonotype was picked up many times. The V and J genes are TRBV20-1 and TRBJ1-1; possibly TRBD1 for D (5 bases). The CDR3 has 16 residues. Germline V CDR1 and CDR2: DFQATT, SNEGSKA (reference sequence). Trimming took off 1 base at V and 5 bases at J, with 20 bases between the two ends. CDR3 nucleotide sequence: TGCAGTGCTAGAGGTGCAGGGAGATCGGTAAGGACTGAAGCTTTCTTT. It codes for CSARGAGRSVRTEAFF.

This clonotype was found many times. The chain combines TRBV20-1 with TRBJ1-5, with unresolved D. The V and J ends lost 4 bases and 3 bases respectively, with 16 bases between them. Germline values: CDR1 DFQATT, CDR2 SNEGSKA (reference sequence). The CDR3 runs 15 residues. The CDR3 bases are TGCAGTGCTAAACGTTCAGGCGATTTCAATCAGCCCCAGCATTTT. Its translation: CSAKRSGDFNQPQHF.

This clonotype was seen repeatedly, ten times or more. This chain joins TRBV12-3 or TRBV12-4 and TRBJ1-6; D is unresolved. The CDR3 is 12 amino acids. V shed 6 bases and J shed 8 bases, with 8 bases lying between them. CDR3 region: CASSSGDSPLHF. The CDR3 coding sequence is TGTGCCAGCAGCTCCGGGGATTCACCCCTCCACTTT.

At least ten counts were recorded for this clonotype. The chain employs TRBV6-1 and TRBJ2-5, with TRBD2 matching over 10 bases. The CDR3 totals 15 residues. Germline trimming cut 2 bases from V and 0 bases from J; bases unmatched to any gene: 0. Per the germline V gene, CDR1 is MNHNS and CDR2 is SASEGT. In nucleotides, the CDR3 is TGTGCCAGCAGTGAACTAGCGGGGGACCAAGAGACCCAGTACTTC. It specifies CASSELAGDQETQYF.

This clonotype was counted at least ten times. The V call is TRBV5-1, the J call TRBJ2-7, with D possibly TRBD1 on 7 matching bases. The CDR3 consists of 13 residues. CDR1 is SGHRS and CDR2 is YFSETQ in the germline V gene. V lost 0 bases and J lost 12, with 16 bases in between. This CDR3 reads CASSLDLQGGWYF. CDR3 nucleotides: TGCGCCAGCAGCTTGGATTTGCAGGGGGGTTGGTACTTC.

The chain recombines TRBV18 with TRBJ1-4; TRBD1 is a possible D gene (5 bases). The CDR3 extends over 13 amino acids. V was pared by 3 bases and J by 7 bases, with 9 bases between. CDR1 KGHSH and CDR2 LQKENI come from the germline V gene. CDR3 protein: CASSPPGGEKLFF. The CDR3 DNA reads as TGTGCCAGCTCACCGCCCGGGGGTGAAAAACTGTTTTTT.

This clonotype came up many times. The rearrangement joins TRBV7-3 to TRBJ2-3, with 7 nucleotides matching TRBD2. CDR3 length: 16 amino acids. Germline trimming cut 0 bases from V and 5 bases from J; bases unmatched to any gene: 8. Per germline, CDR1 SGHTA and CDR2 FQGTGA. CDR3 in amino acids: CASSLTPASGGDTQYF. The CDR3 coding sequence is TGTGCCAGCAGCTTAACGCCGGCTAGCGGTGGAGATACGCAGTATTTT.

The chain is built from TRBV29-1 and TRBJ1-1; D might be TRBD1 (6 bases). The CDR3 is 13 amino acids. Germline V gene lookup returns CDR1 SQVTM and CDR2 ANQGSEA. V was cut by 3 bases and J by 4 bases, with 12 bases left in between. The CDR3 reads CSVDGGAVTEAFF. CDR3 in DNA: TGCAGCGTTGACGGGGGGGCGGTCACTGAAGCTTTCTTT.